These 8 T cell receptor delta chains were all obtained from the same sample, sequenced in a study of Vδ1+ human thymocytes. Overall study findings and caveats: In the thymus, TRG and TRD repertoires looked highly polyclonal with Gaussian CDR3 lengths.

The template was reverse-transcribed extracted RNA. Multiplex PCR used pooled V-gene forward primers and a constant-region reverse primer to amplify CDR3s. TCRdb reapplied CATT to the multiplex PCR reads. This sample has tens of thousands of delta-chain clones, with about a sixth found just once. What these receptors recognize is not known. Source material: Vdelta1+ gamma-delta thymocytes from the thymus. Described subset: FACS-sorted CD3+ TCRalphabeta- TCRVdelta1+ TCRVdelta2- thymocytes. The receptors were sampled from a boy younger than two who had congenital heart surgery.

V and J are TRDV1 and TRDJ1, with TRDD3 matching 7 bases. Germline V gene sequence: CDR1 TSWWSYY, CDR2 QGS. The CDR3 is 19 amino acids. Trimming took 0 bases from V and 0 from J; bases not matched to a gene: 13. CDR3 in amino acids: CALGELLPILGGHTDKLIF. In DNA form, the CDR3 reads TGTGCTCTTGGGGAACTTCTTCCCATTCTGGGGGGTCACACCGATAAACTCATCTTT.

This clone was seen only a few times. V and J are TRDV1 and TRDJ1, with D perhaps TRDD3 (5 bases). Germline V gene data show CDR1 as TSWWSYY and CDR2 as QGS. The CDR3 is 16 amino acids. Trimming cost V 3 bases and J 0 bases, with 14 bases left between them. Written as DNA, the CDR3 is TGTGCTCTTGGGGACCCCATCCCGGGGAACACCGATAAACTCATCTTT. Protein product: CALGDPIPGNTDKLIF.

To note about this clone: Since a much larger clone is just one base distant, this may be a read error. J is TRDJ2 and V is TRAV29/DV5, with TRDD3 matching over 11 bases. V gave up 3 bases and J gave up 2 bases; unmatched junction bases: 27. This CDR3 contains 23 residues. Germline CDR1 is NSMFDY and CDR2 is ISSIKDK. CDR3 protein: CAANSLGRLVTWGIHGLTAQLFF. The CDR3, as DNA: TGTGCAGCAAACTCTCTGGGACGATTGGTAACCTGGGGGATACACGGCTTGACAGCACAACTCTTCTTT.

This chain connects TRDV1 to TRDJ1; 13 positions match TRDD3. V shed 1 base and J 0 bases; nucleotides not matched to a gene: 23. The CDR3 is 24 amino acids. CDR1 is TSWWSYY, CDR2 QGS, per germline. The CDR3 DNA is TGTGCTCTTGGGGAACCTCTGTTTTTGGCTACGGCACTGGGGGATACGCGATACACCGATAAACTCATCTTT. Amino acids: CALGEPLFLATALGDTRYTDKLIF.

The chain employs TRDV3 and TRDJ1; 9 bases map to TRDD3. Germline V lookup: CDR1 TVYSNPD, CDR2 GDNSRS (reference sequence). The CDR3 contains 15 residues. The V and J ends lost 4 bases and 4 bases, in that order; junction bases with no gene match: 13. CDR3 amino acids: CACTGDTTGGDKLIF. The CDR3 DNA reads TGTGCCTGTACGGGGGATACAACGGGGGGCGATAAACTCATCTTT.

This chain uses TRDV1 with TRDJ1; 10 positions agree with TRDD3. Germline values: CDR1 TSWWSYY, CDR2 QGS. J was trimmed by 1 base and V by 2 bases; bases with no gene match: 31. The CDR3 length is 25 residues. CDR3 protein: CALGEGCAESLHTRSGGIRTDKLIF. The DNA for the CDR3 is TGTGCTCTTGGGGAAGGTTGTGCAGAGTCCCTTCACACACGCTCTGGGGGGATACGCACCGATAAACTCATCTTT.

This chain links TRDV1 with TRDJ1, with TRDD2 as a possible D gene (6 bases). The CDR3 has 18 amino acids. V lost 5 bases to trimming and J lost 0 bases, with 22 bases between them. Germline CDR1 reads TSWWSYY; CDR2 reads QGS. Here the CDR3 DNA reads TGTGCTCTTGGGACCCAATCTCCTACTCCCCGCTACACCGATAAACTCATCTTT. Translated, it gives CALGTQSPTPRYTDKLIF.

There are a few counts of this clone. The chain carries TRDV1 and TRDJ1, with D unresolved. There are 18 residues in the CDR3. V shed 2 bases and J shed 1 base, with 20 bases lying between them. Germline V gene sequence: CDR1 TSWWSYY, CDR2 QGS. CDR3 DNA sequence: TGTGCTCTTGGGGAAATGACGCACCCGCTCGCGGCCACCGATAAACTCATCTTT. This translates into CALGEMTHPLAATDKLIF.